The 13 T cell receptor beta chains below were found in one sample sequenced in a study of shared clonotypes between healthy human individuals. Data came from immunoSEQ multiplex PCR; TCRdb stores just in-frame clones and leaves some out. The sample contains a few million clones, around 95% of which appear only once. The sequenced sample was naive CD4+ T cells sorted from blood. The sample's subset: CD45RA+ positively selected. The receptors were sampled from a man aged 18-30 years in good health.

The V and J genes are TRBV10-1 and TRBJ2-1, with 11 bases that match TRBD1. Germline CDR1 is WNHNN and CDR2 is SYGVQD (reference sequence). The CDR3 consists of 14 residues. V lost 6 bases to trimming and J lost 9 bases; unmatched junction nucleotides: 7. For the CDR3, the DNA is TGCGCCAGCAGCAACCGGGACAGGGGGGGTGAGCAGTTCTTC. Protein: CASSNRDRGGEQFF.

The J gene is TRBJ2-5, the V gene TRBV7-9, with D tentatively TRBD2 (6 bases). V was trimmed by 1 base and J by 4 bases, leaving 10 bases between them. In germline, CDR1 is SEHNR, CDR2 FQNEAQ (reference sequence). The CDR3 covers 14 residues. CDR3 region: CASSLDRDLETQYF. Written as DNA, the CDR3 is TGTGCCAGCAGCTTAGACCGGGACTTAGAGACCCAGTACTTC. Complete variable domain (other parts from reference TRBV7-9 and TRBJ2-5): DTGVSQNPRHKITKRGQNVTFRCDPISEHNRLYWYRQTLGQGPEFLTYFQNEAQLEKSRLLSDRFSAERPKGSFSTLEIQRTEQGDSAMYLCASSLDRDLETQYFGPGTRLLVL.

The chain employs TRBV29-1 and TRBJ2-2; a weak D match, TRBD2 (6 bases). From germline, CDR1 is SQVTM and CDR2 ANQGSEA. This CDR3 is built from 14 residues. The V end lost 6 bases, the J end lost 1 base, and 12 bases lay between the germline ends. CDR3 DNA sequence: TGCAGCGTCGGCGGGGCCCTGAACACCGGGGAGCTGTTTTTT. Its translation is CSVGGALNTGELFF.

This chain uses TRBV11-1 with TRBJ2-3; 7 nucleotides align to TRBD1. Trimming removed 5 bases from V and 3 bases from J; junction bases left unmatched: 8. The V gene's germline CDR1 is SGHAT and CDR2 FQDESV (reference sequence). This CDR3 is 15 amino acids long. As DNA, the CDR3 is TGTGCCAGCAGCCCAAGGGGGCTGAAAACAGATACGCAGTATTTT. This codes for CASSPRGLKTDTQYF.

CDR3 coding DNA: TGTGCCAGCAGCCGACAGGGTAGGAGCAATCAGCCCCAGCATTTT. Translation: CASSRQGRSNQPQHF. This chain uses TRBV2 with TRBJ1-5, with 7 bases that match TRBD1. The germline CDR1 and CDR2 sequences are SNHLY and FYNNEI. V was clipped by 6 bases and J by 1 base; unmatched bases: 6. The CDR3 runs 15 residues.

V is TRBV11-2 and J is TRBJ2-1; D unresolved. Germline CDR1 is SGHAT and CDR2 is FQNNGV. Trimming cost V 4 bases and J 4 bases, with 14 bases left between them. There are 15 residues in the CDR3. CDR3 residues: CASSSQNWDYNEQFF. DNA of the CDR3: TGTGCCAGCAGCTCGCAAAATTGGGATTACAATGAGCAGTTCTTC.

The chain joins TRBV28 to TRBJ1-6; the D gene is possibly TRBD1 (6 bases). The germline V gene encodes CDR1 MDHEN and CDR2 SYDVKM. The CDR3 runs 15 residues. V shed 8 bases and J shed 8 bases, with 19 bases lying between them. The CDR3 DNA is TGTGCCAGCCAGAGCAAGGTTACAGGGCATTCACCCCTCCACTTT. Its translation is CASQSKVTGHSPLHF.

The chain has TRBV25-1 and TRBJ2-7; 7 bases match TRBD1. Germline V gene sequence: CDR1 MGHDK, CDR2 SYGVNS. V gave up 4 bases and J gave up 5 bases; unmatched junction bases: 5. This CDR3 contains 13 residues. Here the CDR3 reads CASSGGQVHEQYF. CDR3 in DNA: TGTGCCAGCAGTGGAGGACAGGTCCACGAGCAGTACTTC.

The chain is built from TRBV5-6 and TRBJ2-7, with TRBD2 matching over 7 bases. This CDR3 contains 15 residues. Germline values: CDR1 SGHDT, CDR2 YYEEEE. The V and J ends lost 1 base and 1 base, in that order; junction bases with no gene match: 5. The CDR3: CASSLPRGLSYEQYF. The CDR3 DNA is TGTGCCAGCAGCTTGCCGCGGGGGTTATCCTACGAGCAGTACTTC.

The V gene is TRBV30, the J gene TRBJ2-7; 11 bases map to TRBD1. This CDR3 is built from 14 residues. V shed 8 bases and J 2 bases; nucleotides not matched to a gene: 8. CDR1 GTSNPN and CDR2 SVGIG come from the germline V gene (reference sequence). The DNA of the CDR3 is TGTGCCACCCGAAGGACAGGGGGCACCTACGAGCAGTACTTC. Amino acids: CATRRTGGTYEQYF. The variable domain in full, completed from reference TRBV30 and TRBJ2-7, reads SQTIHQWPATLVQPVGSPLSLECTVEGTSNPNLYWYRQAAGRGLQLLFYSVGIGQISSEVPQNLSASRPQDRQFILSSKKLLLSDSGFYLCATRRTGGTYEQYFGPGTRLTVT.

The chain joins TRBV27 to TRBJ1-4; 7 nucleotides match TRBD1. V lost 5 bases and J lost 5; bases outside the gene matches: 8. CDR3 length: 15 amino acids. Germline CDR1 MNHEY, CDR2 SMNVEV (reference sequence). The CDR3 here is CASSRWGRGNEKLFF. CDR3 in DNA: TGTGCCAGCAGTCGCTGGGGCAGGGGGAATGAAAAACTGTTTTTT.

The chain combines TRBV6-5 with TRBJ2-3; D uncertain. With 2 bases removed from V and 1 base from J, the gap between germline ends came to 7 bases. The CDR3 length is 14 residues. CDR1 is MNHEY and CDR2 is SVGAGI in the germline V gene. Written as DNA, the CDR3 is TGTGCCAGCAGTTACATGGGCCGCACAGATACGCAGTATTTT. Encoded protein: CASSYMGRTDTQYF.

V and J are TRBV30 and TRBJ2-7; no definite D call. CDR1 GTSNPN and CDR2 SVGIG come from the germline V gene (reference sequence). The CDR3 loop spans 12 amino acids. V shed 1 base and J shed 3 bases, with 7 bases lying between them. CDR3: CAWSAGVYEQYF. As DNA, the CDR3 is TGTGCCTGGAGTGCTGGCGTCTACGAGCAGTACTTC.